These 9 T cell receptor beta chains were all obtained from the same sample, sequenced in a study of T cell responses to AZD1222 COVID-19 vaccine. Produced via immunoSEQ multiplex PCR; TCRdb's table is partial and in-frame only. Altogether 130,000 to 150,000 clones are present, around 92% being singletons, with the ten largest covering around 12%. The source was peripheral blood, collected after recovery from COVID-19. The receptors shown here come from an adult who had recovered from COVID-19.

J is TRBJ2-3 and V is TRBV19; D gene ambiguous. The CDR3 totals 14 residues. Trimming cost V 4 bases and J 3 bases, with 11 bases left between them. Looked up from germline, CDR1 is LNHDA and CDR2 is SQIVND (reference sequence). The CDR3 nucleotides are TGTGCCAGTAGTACCAGTCCAACGACAGATACGCAGTATTTT. Protein: CASSTSPTTDTQYF.

The chain is built from TRBV7-2 and TRBJ2-7; D not resolved. Trimming shortened V by 3 bases and J by 5 bases, and 17 bases separated the two germline ends. The CDR3 spans 15 residues. CDR1 and CDR2 from the germline V gene are SGHTA and FQGNSA. The CDR3 loop is CASSFVASGSNEQYF. In nucleotides, the CDR3 is TGTGCCAGCAGCTTTGTGGCCTCGGGTTCGAACGAGCAGTACTTC.

This clone turned up a few times. V usage is TRBV7-6 and J usage is TRBJ1-2, with 8 nucleotides matching TRBD1. CDR3 length: 15 amino acids. The V and J ends lost 2 bases and 4 bases, in that order; junction bases with no gene match: 6. Per germline, CDR1 SGHVS and CDR2 FNYEAQ. The CDR3 region has the DNA TGTGCCAGCAGCTTAATGGCAGGGGGCCGCTATGGCTACACCTTC. It encodes CASSLMAGGRYGYTF.

The chain recombines TRBV15 with TRBJ1-2, with 7 positions matching TRBD1. The V segment lost 0 bases and the J segment 2 bases; nucleotides outside the gene matches: 3. CDR3 length: 15 amino acids. Per germline, CDR1 LNHNV and CDR2 YYDKDF (reference sequence). The CDR3 coding sequence is TGTGCCACCAGCAGAGAAGGGGGCAAGAACTATGGCTACACCTTC. Translated, it gives CATSREGGKNYGYTF. The variable domain in full, with the rest retrieved from reference TRBV15 and TRBJ1-2, is DAMVIQNPRYQVTQFGKPVTLSCSQTLNHNVMYWYQQKSSQAPKLLFHYYDKDFNNEADTPDNFQSRRPNTSFCFLDIRSPGLGDTAMYLCATSREGGKNYGYTFGSGTRLTVV.

The chain links TRBV11-2 to TRBJ2-7; D is possibly TRBD2 (5 bases). Germline values: CDR1 SGHAT, CDR2 FQNNGV. This CDR3 region has 17 residues. The V gene lost 0 bases and the J gene lost 2 bases, with 17 bases spanning the gap. CDR3 region: CASSLDSSGGSPYEQYF. In nucleotides, the CDR3 is TGTGCCAGCAGCTTAGATTCGAGTGGCGGGTCACCCTACGAGCAGTACTTC.

The rearrangement links TRBV27 to TRBJ2-1, with TRBD2 matching over 8 bases. Germline CDR1 is MNHEY and CDR2 is SMNVEV (reference sequence). The CDR3 spans 17 residues. With V trimmed by 7 bases and J by 4 bases, 15 bases remained unmatched. CDR3 DNA sequence: TGTGCCAGCAAGGTCAGGGGAACTAGCGGAGCTTACAATGAGCAGTTCTTC. It codes for CASKVRGTSGAYNEQFF.

This chain joins TRBV6-6 and TRBJ1-5; D remains unclear. The CDR3 extends over 14 amino acids. Germline assignment: CDR1 MNHNY and CDR2 SVGAGI (reference sequence). Trimming removed 10 bases at V and 0 bases at J, with 13 bases between. The CDR3 nucleotides read TGTGCCAATAGGCGGGAAGATAGCAATCAGCCCCAGCATTTT. Translating it yields CANRREDSNQPQHF.

CDR3 residues: CASGESSYEQYF. Here the CDR3 DNA reads TGTGCCAGCGGGGAGAGCTCCTACGAGCAGTACTTC. The V gene is TRBV6-5, the J gene TRBJ2-7, with D possibly being TRBD2 (5 bases). V was shortened by 8 bases and J by 0 bases, with 8 bases between the two germline ends. The CDR3 has 12 residues. CDR1 MNHEY and CDR2 SVGAGI come from the germline V gene.

The rearrangement joins TRBV29-1 to TRBJ2-5; 9 bases fit TRBD2. This CDR3 is built from 14 residues. Trimming took 2 bases from V and 4 from J; bases not matched to a gene: 5. Germline V gene data show CDR1 as SQVTM and CDR2 as ANQGSEA. CDR3 sequence reads: CSVEISAGGETQYF. The CDR3 nucleotides read TGCAGCGTTGAAATTTCAGCGGGAGGAGAGACCCAGTACTTC.